The T cell receptor beta chain described here comes from a study of CD8+CD57+ T cells in acquired aplastic anemia. As for the study in general: Average DNA yield from sorted CD4+ and CD8+ cells was approximately 3 ug.

Profiling that covered TCR beta VDJ and CDR3 relied on genomic DNA as its template. MiXCR, applied by TCRdb to the reads, yields one record per CDR3 protein. The table has about 98,000 distinct CDR3 sequences, around two thirds seen once. The CDR3 length is 16 residues. V was shortened by 1 base and J by 0 bases, with 10 bases between the two germline ends. Per germline, CDR1 MGHDK and CDR2 SYGVNS. Flow cytometry had shown expanded CD8+CD57+ cells in the patients chosen for sequencing. In the case of this clonotype: Its antigen is undetermined.

Study-level results: The study identified more than 25 CD8+ CDR3 sequences shared by patients and controls.

This TCR was sampled from a human donor with aplastic anemia. The chain is built from TRBV25-1 and TRBJ1-3; D call uncertain. The sequenced sample consisted of sorted CD4+, CD8+, or CD8+CD57+ T cells (not recorded which) from PBMCs. In DNA, the CDR3 is TGTGCCAGCAGTGAATTTGGTCCAGGCTCTGGAAACACCATATATTTT. Translation: CASSEFGPGSGNTIYF.